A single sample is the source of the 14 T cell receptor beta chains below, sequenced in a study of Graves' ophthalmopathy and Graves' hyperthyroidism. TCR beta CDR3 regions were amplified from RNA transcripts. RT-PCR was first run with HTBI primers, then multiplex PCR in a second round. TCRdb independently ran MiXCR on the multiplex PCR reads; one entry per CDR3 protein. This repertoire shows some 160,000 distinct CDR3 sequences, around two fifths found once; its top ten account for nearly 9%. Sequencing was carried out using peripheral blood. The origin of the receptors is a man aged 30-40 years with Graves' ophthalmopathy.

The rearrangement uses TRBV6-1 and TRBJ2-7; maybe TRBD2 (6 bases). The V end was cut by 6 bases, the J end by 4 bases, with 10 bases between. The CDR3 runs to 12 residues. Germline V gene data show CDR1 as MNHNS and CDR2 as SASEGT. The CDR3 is CASSRGLYEQYF. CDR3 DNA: TGTGCCAGCAGCCGGGGACTGTACGAGCAGTACTTC.

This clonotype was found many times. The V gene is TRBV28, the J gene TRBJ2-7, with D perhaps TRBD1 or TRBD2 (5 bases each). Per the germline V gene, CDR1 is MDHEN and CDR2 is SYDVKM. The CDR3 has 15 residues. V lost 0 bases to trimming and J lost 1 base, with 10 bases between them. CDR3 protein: CASSLWEDKSYEQYF. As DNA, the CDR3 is TGTGCCAGCAGTTTATGGGAGGACAAATCCTACGAGCAGTACTTC.

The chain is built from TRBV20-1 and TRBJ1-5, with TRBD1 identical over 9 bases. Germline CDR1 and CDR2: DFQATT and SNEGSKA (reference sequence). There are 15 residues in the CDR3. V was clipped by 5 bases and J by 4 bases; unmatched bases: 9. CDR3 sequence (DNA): TGCAGTGCTGGCATTGTCGGGACAGGGAATCAGCCCCAGCATTTT. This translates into CSAGIVGTGNQPQHF.

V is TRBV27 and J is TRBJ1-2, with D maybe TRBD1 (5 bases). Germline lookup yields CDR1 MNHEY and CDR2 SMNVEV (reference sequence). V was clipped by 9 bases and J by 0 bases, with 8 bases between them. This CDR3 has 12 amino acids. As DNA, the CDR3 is TGTGCCAGTAAGACAGCTAACTATGGCTACACCTTC. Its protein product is CASKTANYGYTF.

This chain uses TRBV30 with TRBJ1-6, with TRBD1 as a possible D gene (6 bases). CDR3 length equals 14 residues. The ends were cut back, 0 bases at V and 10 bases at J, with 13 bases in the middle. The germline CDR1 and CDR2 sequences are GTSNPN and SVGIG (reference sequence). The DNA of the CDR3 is TGTGCCTGGAGTGTACCCAGGGGTGGCTCACCCCTCCACTTT. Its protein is CAWSVPRGGSPLHF.

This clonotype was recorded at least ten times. DNA of the CDR3: TGTGCCTGTAACACAGGGGACAACTACGAGCAGTACTTC. It is translated as CACNTGDNYEQYF. This chain links TRBV30 with TRBJ2-7, with 7 bases lining up with TRBD1. Looked up from germline, CDR1 is GTSNPN and CDR2 is SVGIG (reference sequence). This CDR3 has 13 amino acids. Germline trimming cut 6 bases from V and 3 bases from J; bases unmatched to any gene: 8.

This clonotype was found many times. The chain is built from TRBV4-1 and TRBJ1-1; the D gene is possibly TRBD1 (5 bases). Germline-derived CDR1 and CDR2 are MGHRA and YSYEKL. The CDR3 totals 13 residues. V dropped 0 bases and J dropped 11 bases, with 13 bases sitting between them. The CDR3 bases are TGCGCCAGCAGCCAAGATGGTAACAGGCGGGCTTTCTTT. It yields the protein CASSQDGNRRAFF.

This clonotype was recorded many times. Written as DNA, the CDR3 is TGTGCCAGCAGTTTAAGGGGCTGGGGGGTGAACACTGAAGCTTTCTTT. Translated, it gives CASSLRGWGVNTEAFF. The rearrangement links TRBV28 to TRBJ1-1; weak D call: TRBD1 (5 bases). CDR3 length: 16 amino acids. The germline V gene has CDR1 MDHEN and CDR2 SYDVKM. Trimming took 2 bases from V and 0 from J, leaving 13 bases between them.

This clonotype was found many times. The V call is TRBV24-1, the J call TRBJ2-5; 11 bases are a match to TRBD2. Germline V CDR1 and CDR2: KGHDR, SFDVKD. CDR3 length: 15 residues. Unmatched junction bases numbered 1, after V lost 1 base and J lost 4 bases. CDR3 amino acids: CATSDFSGRAETQYF. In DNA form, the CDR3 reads TGTGCCACCAGTGATTTTAGCGGGAGGGCAGAGACCCAGTACTTC.

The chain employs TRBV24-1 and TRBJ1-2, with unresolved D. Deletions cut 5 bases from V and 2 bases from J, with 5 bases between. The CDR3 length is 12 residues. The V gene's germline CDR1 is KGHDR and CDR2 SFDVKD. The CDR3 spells CATSATNYGYTF. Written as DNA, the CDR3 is TGTGCCACCAGTGCCACCAACTATGGCTACACCTTC.

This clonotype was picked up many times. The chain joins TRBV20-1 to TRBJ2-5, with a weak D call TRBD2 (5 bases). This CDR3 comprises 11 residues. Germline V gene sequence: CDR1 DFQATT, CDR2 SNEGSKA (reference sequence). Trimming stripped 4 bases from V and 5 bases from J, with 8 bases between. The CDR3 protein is CSANGIETQYF. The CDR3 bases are TGCAGTGCTAACGGGATCGAGACCCAGTACTTC.

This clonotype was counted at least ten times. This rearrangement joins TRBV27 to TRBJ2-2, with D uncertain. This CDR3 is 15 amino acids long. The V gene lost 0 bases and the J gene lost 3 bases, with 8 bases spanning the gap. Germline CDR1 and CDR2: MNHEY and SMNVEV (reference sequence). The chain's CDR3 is CASSLSRVDTGELFF. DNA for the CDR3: TGTGCCAGCAGTTTATCTAGGGTGGACACCGGGGAGCTGTTTTTT.

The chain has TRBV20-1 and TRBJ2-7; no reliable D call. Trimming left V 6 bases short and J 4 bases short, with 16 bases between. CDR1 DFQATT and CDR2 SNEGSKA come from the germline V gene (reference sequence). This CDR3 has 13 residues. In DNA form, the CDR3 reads TGCAGTGCCCACCCACCACCTGGATACGAGCAGTACTTC. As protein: CSAHPPPGYEQYF.

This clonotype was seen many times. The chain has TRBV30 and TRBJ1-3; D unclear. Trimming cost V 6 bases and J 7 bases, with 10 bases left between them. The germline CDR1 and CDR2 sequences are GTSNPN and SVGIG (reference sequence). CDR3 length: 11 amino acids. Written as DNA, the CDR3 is TGTGCCTGCATCCTTATGAACACCATATATTTT. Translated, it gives CACILMNTIYF.